The 12 T cell receptor beta chains in this list originate from one sample, sequenced in a study of T-cell reconstitution after alpha-beta-depleted transplantation in children. Preparation of the TCRbeta library was carried out with unique molecular identifiers. TCRdb passed the PCR reads through MiXCR, listing each CDR3 protein once. The table has roughly 200,000 distinct CDR3 sequences, roughly 6.8% seen once. Material: PBMCs from the stem cell graft donor, obtained from the stem cell graft. The receptors here all came from a human donor who donated a stem cell graft to a child with Wiskott-Aldrich syndrome.

This clonotype appeared many times. The genes are TRBV6-5 and TRBJ2-7; 15 nucleotides match TRBD2. Trimming at V came to 4 bases and at J to 4 bases, leaving 14 bases not matched to a gene. Germline V gives CDR1 MNHEY, CDR2 SVGAGI. The CDR3 runs to 19 residues. CDR3 DNA sequence: TGTGCCAGCAGTTCTTTCGTTCGGACTAGCGGGAGGGCCGCGTACGAGCAGTACTTC. Its translation is CASSSFVRTSGRAAYEQYF.

This clonotype was found many times. The chain links TRBV7-8 to TRBJ1-2; D not certain. Germline V gives CDR1 SGHVS, CDR2 FQNEAQ. CDR3 length: 16 amino acids. Deletions cut 5 bases from V and 0 bases from J, with 16 bases between. CDR3 region: CASSKQNGIANYGYTF. CDR3 coding DNA: TGTGCCAGCAGCAAGCAAAACGGGATAGCTAACTATGGCTACACCTTC.

Only a few counts were recorded for this clonotype. The chain links TRBV7-2 to TRBJ2-3, with TRBD2 matching over 9 bases. V gave up 1 base and J gave up 3 bases; unmatched junction bases: 5. The CDR3 covers 16 residues. CDR1 is SGHTA, CDR2 FQGNSA, per germline. The CDR3 here is CASSLVASGKTDTQYF. For the CDR3, the DNA is TGTGCCAGCAGCTTAGTGGCTAGCGGGAAGACAGATACGCAGTATTTT.

This clonotype has at least ten counts. The chain combines TRBV20-1 with TRBJ1-2, with 11 positions matching TRBD1. Trimming took 1 base from V and 3 from J; bases not matched to a gene: 1. Germline V gives CDR1 DFQATT, CDR2 SNEGSKA (reference sequence). This CDR3 region has 14 residues. CDR3 in amino acids: CSARGGQGDYGYTF. CDR3 DNA: TGCAGTGCTAGAGGGGGACAGGGGGACTATGGCTACACCTTC.

This clonotype was observed at least ten times. The chain links TRBV6-8 to TRBJ2-1, with 10 bases matching TRBD2. V trimming: 2 bases; J trimming: 10 bases; junction bases outside the gene matches: 11. The CDR3 totals 16 residues. In germline, CDR1 is MNHGY, CDR2 SAAAGT. The CDR3 region has the DNA TGTGCCAGCAGTTACAGGGCTAGCGGGAGTAAAGGGGAGCAGTTCTTC. It yields the protein CASSYRASGSKGEQFF.

This clonotype was found many times. CDR3 in DNA: TGTGCCAGCAGTGAGGTCTACGAGCAGTACTTC. Translated: CASSEVYEQYF. The rearrangement joins TRBV25-1 to TRBJ2-7; D uncertain. The CDR3 is made up of 11 amino acids. The germline V and J ends were trimmed by 3 bases and 3 bases, with 3 bases remaining between them. Germline CDR1 MGHDK, CDR2 SYGVNS.

This clonotype has a count of ten or more. The J gene is TRBJ2-7, the V gene TRBV12-3 or TRBV12-4; D unclear. V was cut by 3 bases and J by 2 bases, with 14 bases left in between. The CDR3 has 15 residues. The CDR3 bases are TGTGCCAGCAGTTTTTCGGTCCCTAGAACCTACGAGCAGTACTTC. Its translation is CASSFSVPRTYEQYF.

This clonotype was counted at least ten times. V is TRBV20-1 and J is TRBJ2-5; 7 bases are a match to TRBD1. The CDR3 covers 15 residues. From germline, CDR1 is DFQATT and CDR2 SNEGSKA (reference sequence). V gave up 2 bases and J gave up 2 bases; unmatched junction bases: 8. The DNA for the CDR3 is TGCAGTGCTAGACCCCCGGGACAGAAACAAGAGACCCAGTACTTC. As protein: CSARPPGQKQETQYF.

This clonotype appeared a few times. The gene calls are TRBV3-1 and TRBJ2-3; 11 nucleotides agree with TRBD1. CDR3 size: 17 residues. Looked up from germline, CDR1 is LGHDT and CDR2 is YNNKEL (reference sequence). V lost 5 bases, J lost 7 bases, and 14 bases stayed unmatched. CDR3 loop: CASSEAVGQGASNTQYF. The CDR3 DNA follows: TGTGCCAGCAGCGAGGCCGTAGGACAGGGGGCTTCGAATACGCAGTATTTT.

This clonotype was recorded once. It may be a read error: a sequence one base away is much more abundant. This CDR3 reads CASSLEGAESQYF. CDR3 sequence (DNA): TGCGCCAGCAGCTTGGAGGGCGCGGAGTCCCAGTACTTC. V and J are TRBV5-1 and TRBJ2-5; no reliable D call. Germline V gene sequence: CDR1 SGHRS, CDR2 YFSETQ. The CDR3 covers 13 residues. With 0 bases removed from V and 9 bases from J, the gap between germline ends came to 12 bases. The variable domain in full, with the rest retrieved from reference TRBV5-1 and TRBJ2-5, is KAGVTQTPRYLIKTRGQQVTLSCSPISGHRSVSWYQQTPGQGLQFLFEYFSETQRNKGNFPGRFSGRQFSNSRSEMNVSTLELGDSALYLCASSLEGAESQYFGPGTRLLVL.

V usage is TRBV10-1 and J usage is TRBJ2-2, with D hard to call. Trimming removed 2 bases at V and 7 bases at J, with 8 bases between. The CDR3 covers 13 residues. In germline, CDR1 is WNHNN, CDR2 SYGVQD (reference sequence). CDR3 sequence reads: CASSERDGGELFF. The CDR3 DNA is TGCGCCAGCAGTGAGAGGGATGGCGGGGAGCTGTTTTTT.

In this sample, this clonotype turned up many times. The CDR3 loop is CASSLERLGKTQYF. The CDR3 bases are TGTGCCAGCAGCTTAGAGAGGTTAGGGAAGACCCAGTACTTC. The chain carries TRBV13 and TRBJ2-5; no definite D call. The CDR3 totals 14 residues. V was shortened by 1 base and J by 6 bases, with 12 bases between the two germline ends. The germline CDR1 and CDR2 sequences are PRHDT and FYEKMQ (reference sequence).